Below, 5 T cell receptor beta chains from the same sample are listed, as sequenced in a study of T cells in Graves' hyperthyroidism and ophthalmopathy. Authors of the study amplified TCR beta CDR3 regions from RNA transcripts. HTBI primers drove first-round RT-PCR of the TCR CDR3. TCRdb used MiXCR to reprocess the multiplex PCR reads, holding one entry per CDR3 protein. The sample shows under 300,000 distinct CDR3 sequences, roughly 15% of them seen only once. The sequenced sample consisted of blood. The receptors here all came from a woman aged 40 to 55 with Graves' hyperthyroidism that later progressed to Graves' ophthalmopathy.

There are a few counts of this clonotype. A clone one base away is much larger, so this may be a read error. J is TRBJ1-6 and V is TRBV27; D possibly corresponds to TRBD1 (6 bases). Deletions cut 4 bases from V and 7 bases from J, with 14 bases between. Germline-derived CDR1 and CDR2 are MNHEY and SMNVEV (reference sequence). The CDR3 contains 15 residues. The CDR3 sequence: CASSSSPGANSPLHF. CDR3 DNA sequence: TGTGCCAGCAGTTCCTCTCCAGGGGCGAATTCACCCCTCCACTTT.

The V and J genes are TRBV11-2 and TRBJ2-1; D uncertain. V was trimmed by 4 bases and J by 7 bases, leaving 14 bases between them. The CDR3 contains 14 residues. Germline V lookup: CDR1 SGHAT, CDR2 FQNNGV. DNA of the CDR3: TGTGCCAGCAGCTCAATTGGGCTGAAGAATGAGCAGTTCTTC. This codes for CASSSIGLKNEQFF.

Ten or more counts support this clonotype. The rearrangement joins TRBV29-1 to TRBJ2-7, with TRBD2 identical over 7 bases. The length of the CDR3 is 11 residues. CDR1 is SQVTM, CDR2 ANQGSEA, per germline. Losses at the gene ends were 6 bases for V and 7 bases for J; bases not matched to a gene: 6. The CDR3, as DNA: TGCAGCGTACAGGAAGCGGGGGAGCAGTACTTC. Translated: CSVQEAGEQYF.

The V gene is TRBV7-6, the J gene TRBJ2-6; D is ambiguous. The germline CDR1 and CDR2 sequences are SGHVS and FNYEAQ. The CDR3 runs 16 residues. The germline V and J ends were trimmed by 6 bases and 0 bases, with 12 bases remaining between them. CDR3 bases: TGTGCCAGCAGTTTCGGACGTGACTCTGGGGCCAACGTCCTGACTTTC. Its protein is CASSFGRDSGANVLTF.

This clonotype occurred many times. The chain uses TRBV12-3 or TRBV12-4 and TRBJ2-7; D unresolved. The CDR3 totals 12 residues. The V end was cut by 3 bases, the J end by 6 bases, with 9 bases between. Here the CDR3 DNA reads TGTGCCAGCAGTTTCGTGGCATCCGAGCAGTACTTC. Residues: CASSFVASEQYF.